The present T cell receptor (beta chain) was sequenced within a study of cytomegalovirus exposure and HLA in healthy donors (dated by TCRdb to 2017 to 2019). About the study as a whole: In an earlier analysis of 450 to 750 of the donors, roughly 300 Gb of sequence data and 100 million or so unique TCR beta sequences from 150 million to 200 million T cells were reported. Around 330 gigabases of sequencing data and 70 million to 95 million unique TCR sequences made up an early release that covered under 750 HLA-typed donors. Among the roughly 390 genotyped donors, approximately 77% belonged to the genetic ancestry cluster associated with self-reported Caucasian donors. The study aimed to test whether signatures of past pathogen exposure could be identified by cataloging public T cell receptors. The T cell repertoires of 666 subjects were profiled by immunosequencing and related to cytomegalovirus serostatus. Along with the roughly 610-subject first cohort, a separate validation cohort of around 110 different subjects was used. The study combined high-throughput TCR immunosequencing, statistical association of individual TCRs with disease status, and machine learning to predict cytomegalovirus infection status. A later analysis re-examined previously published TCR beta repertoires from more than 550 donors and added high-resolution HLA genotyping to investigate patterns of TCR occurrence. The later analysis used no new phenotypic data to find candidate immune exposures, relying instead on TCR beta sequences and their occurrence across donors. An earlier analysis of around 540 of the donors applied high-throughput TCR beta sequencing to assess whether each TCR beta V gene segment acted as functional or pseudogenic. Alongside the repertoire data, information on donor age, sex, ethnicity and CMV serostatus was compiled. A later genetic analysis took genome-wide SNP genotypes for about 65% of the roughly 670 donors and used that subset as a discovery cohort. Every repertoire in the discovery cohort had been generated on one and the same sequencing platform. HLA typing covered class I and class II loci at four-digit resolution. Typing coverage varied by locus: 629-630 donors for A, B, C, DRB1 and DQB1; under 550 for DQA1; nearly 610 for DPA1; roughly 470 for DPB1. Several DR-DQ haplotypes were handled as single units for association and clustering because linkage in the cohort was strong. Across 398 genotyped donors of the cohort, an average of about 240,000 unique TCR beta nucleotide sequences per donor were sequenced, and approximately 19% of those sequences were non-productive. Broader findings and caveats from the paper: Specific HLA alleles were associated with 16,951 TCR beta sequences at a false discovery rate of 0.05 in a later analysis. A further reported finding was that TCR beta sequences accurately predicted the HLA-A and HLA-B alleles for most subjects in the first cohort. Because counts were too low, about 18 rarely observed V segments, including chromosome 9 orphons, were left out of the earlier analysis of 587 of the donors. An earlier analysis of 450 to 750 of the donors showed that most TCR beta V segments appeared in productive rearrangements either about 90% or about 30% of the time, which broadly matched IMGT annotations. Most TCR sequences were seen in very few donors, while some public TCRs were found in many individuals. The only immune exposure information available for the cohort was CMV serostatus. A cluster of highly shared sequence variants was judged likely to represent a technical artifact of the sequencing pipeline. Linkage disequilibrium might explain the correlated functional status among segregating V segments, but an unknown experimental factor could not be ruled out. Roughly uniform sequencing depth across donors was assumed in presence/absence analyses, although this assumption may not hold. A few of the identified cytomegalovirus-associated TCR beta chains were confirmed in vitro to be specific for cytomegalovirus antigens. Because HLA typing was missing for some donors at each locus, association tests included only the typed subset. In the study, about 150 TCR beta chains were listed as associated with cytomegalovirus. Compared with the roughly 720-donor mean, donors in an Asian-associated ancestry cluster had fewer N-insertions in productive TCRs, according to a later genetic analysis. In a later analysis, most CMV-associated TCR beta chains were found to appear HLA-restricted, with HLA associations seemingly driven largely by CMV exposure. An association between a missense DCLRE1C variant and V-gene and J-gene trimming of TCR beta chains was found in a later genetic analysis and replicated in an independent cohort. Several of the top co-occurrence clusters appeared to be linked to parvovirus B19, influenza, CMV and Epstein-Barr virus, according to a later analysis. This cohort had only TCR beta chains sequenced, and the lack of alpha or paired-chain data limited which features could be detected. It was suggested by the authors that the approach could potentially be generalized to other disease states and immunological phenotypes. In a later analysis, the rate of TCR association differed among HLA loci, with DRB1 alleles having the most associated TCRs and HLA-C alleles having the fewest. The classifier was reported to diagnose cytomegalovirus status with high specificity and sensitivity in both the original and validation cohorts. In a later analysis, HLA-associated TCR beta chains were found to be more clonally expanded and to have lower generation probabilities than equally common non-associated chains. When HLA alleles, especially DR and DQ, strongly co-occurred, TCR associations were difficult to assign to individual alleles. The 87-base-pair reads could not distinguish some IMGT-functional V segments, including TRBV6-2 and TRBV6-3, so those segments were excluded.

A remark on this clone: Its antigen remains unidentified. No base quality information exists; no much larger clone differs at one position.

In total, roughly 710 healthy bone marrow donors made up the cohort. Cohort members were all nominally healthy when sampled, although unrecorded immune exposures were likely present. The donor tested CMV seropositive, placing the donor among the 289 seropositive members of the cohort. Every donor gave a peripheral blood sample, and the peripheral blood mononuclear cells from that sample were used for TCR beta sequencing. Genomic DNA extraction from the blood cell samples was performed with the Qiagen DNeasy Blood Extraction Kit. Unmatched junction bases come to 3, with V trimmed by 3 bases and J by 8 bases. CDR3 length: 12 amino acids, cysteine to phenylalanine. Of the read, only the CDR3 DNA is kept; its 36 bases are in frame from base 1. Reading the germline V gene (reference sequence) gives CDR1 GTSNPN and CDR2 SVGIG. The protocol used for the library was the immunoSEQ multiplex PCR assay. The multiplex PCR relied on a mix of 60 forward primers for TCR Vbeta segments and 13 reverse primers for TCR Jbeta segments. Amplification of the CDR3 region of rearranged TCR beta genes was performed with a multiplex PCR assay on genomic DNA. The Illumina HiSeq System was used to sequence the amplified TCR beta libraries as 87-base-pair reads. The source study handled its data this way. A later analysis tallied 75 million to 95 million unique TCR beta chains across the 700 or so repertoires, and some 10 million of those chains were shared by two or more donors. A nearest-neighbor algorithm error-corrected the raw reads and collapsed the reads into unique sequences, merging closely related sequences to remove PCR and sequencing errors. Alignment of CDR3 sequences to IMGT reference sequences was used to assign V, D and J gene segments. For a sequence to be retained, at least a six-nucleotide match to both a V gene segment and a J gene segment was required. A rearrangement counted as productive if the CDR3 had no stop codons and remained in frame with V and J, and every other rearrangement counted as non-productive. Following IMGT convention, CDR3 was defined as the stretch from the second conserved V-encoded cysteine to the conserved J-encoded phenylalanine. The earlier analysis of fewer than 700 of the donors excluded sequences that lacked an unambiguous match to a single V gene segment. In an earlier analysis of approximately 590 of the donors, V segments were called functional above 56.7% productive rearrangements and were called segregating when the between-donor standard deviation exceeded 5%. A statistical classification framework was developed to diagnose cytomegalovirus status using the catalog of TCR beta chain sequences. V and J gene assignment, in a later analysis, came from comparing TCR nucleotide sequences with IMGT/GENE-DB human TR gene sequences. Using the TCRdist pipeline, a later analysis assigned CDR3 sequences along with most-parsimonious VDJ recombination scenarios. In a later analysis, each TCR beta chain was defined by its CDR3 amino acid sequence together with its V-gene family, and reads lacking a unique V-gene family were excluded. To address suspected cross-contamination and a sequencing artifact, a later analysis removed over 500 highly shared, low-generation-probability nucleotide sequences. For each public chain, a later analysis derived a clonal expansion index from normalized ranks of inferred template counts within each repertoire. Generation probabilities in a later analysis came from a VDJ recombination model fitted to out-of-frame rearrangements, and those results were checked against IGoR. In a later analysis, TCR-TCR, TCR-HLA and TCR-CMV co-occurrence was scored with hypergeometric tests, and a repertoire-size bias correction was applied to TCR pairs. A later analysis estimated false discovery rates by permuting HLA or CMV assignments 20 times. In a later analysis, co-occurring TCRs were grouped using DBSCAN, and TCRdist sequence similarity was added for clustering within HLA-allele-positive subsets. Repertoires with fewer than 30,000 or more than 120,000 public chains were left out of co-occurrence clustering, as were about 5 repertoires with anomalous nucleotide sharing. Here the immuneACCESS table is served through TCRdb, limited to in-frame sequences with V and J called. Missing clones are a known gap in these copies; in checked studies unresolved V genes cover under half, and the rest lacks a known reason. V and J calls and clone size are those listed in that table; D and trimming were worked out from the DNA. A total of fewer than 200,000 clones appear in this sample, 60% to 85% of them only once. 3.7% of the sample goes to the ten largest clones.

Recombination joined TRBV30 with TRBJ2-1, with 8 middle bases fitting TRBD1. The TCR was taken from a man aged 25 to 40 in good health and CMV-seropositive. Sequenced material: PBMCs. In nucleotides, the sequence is TGTGCCTGGAGCCCAGGGGGCGATGAGCAGTTCTTC. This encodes CAWSPGGDEQFF.